This TCR beta chain was captured by sequencing in a study of blood T cell repertoires in COVID-19. Trimming cost V 4 bases and J 2 bases, with 10 bases left between them. Germline V gene lookup returns CDR1 SGHRS and CDR2 YFSETQ. There are 14 residues in the CDR3. Donors in Cohort 3 who had recovered were those with two negative PCRs, healthcare professional clearance, or resolution of their symptoms. Sequenced by immunoSEQ multiplex PCR; TCRdb stores in-frame clones only, minus some. The sample carries 150,000 to 200,000 clones, under 90% recorded once. The sequence came from a woman in her fifties or sixties who had recovered from COVID-19. The J gene is TRBJ1-5, the V gene TRBV5-1, with D possibly being TRBD1 (5 bases). Sequences were obtained from PBMCs or T cells enriched from blood (not recorded which). In DNA form, the CDR3 reads TGCGCCAGCAGCCCGTCGGGGGGCAATCAGCCCCAGCATTTT. Its translation is CASSPSGGNQPQHF.